Listed here is a single TCR beta chain. These data originate in a study of blood T cell repertoires in COVID-19. Study-wide context: The United States, Italy and Spain provided the acute and convalescent COVID-19 samples. The cDNA or gDNA used as material had been derived from T cells, B-cell-depleted T cells, or PBMCs.

In the authors' workflow: Researchers report that nucleated cell counts were estimated from reference gene primer amplification. This table comes from immunoSEQ multiplex PCR, and its TCRdb copy is limited to in-frame clones, with some not included. V, J and clone size are taken as reported in that table, and D and trimming were inferred from the DNA itself. In the table there are approximately 74,000 clones, approximately 88% of which are singletons. The receptor was derived from a woman between 55 and 75 years old with acute or convalescent COVID-19. Sequenced material: peripheral blood.

The CDR3 region has the DNA TGTGCCAGCTCACCACCACCGATAGCTAACTATGGCTACACCTTC. The encoded protein is CASSPPPIANYGYTF. The chain recombines TRBV18 with TRBJ1-2, with D uncertain. This CDR3 region has 15 residues. Germline V CDR1 and CDR2: KGHSH, LQKENI. V shed 0 bases and J shed 0 bases, with 8 bases lying between them.